The TCR beta chain under discussion was sequenced for a study of cytomegalovirus exposure and HLA in healthy donors. Broader study findings: In a later analysis, an Asian-associated ancestry cluster reportedly showed fewer N-insertions than the approximately 620-donor mean. Earlier analysis found most TCR beta V segments productive about 90% or about 30% of the time. Later on, a genetic analysis was performed. It linked a missense variant in DCLRE1C with V- and J-gene trimming of TCR beta. Later on, analysis showed that most CMV-associated TCR beta chains appeared to be HLA-restricted.

A few counts support this clone. The target antigen is unknown. Vbeta (60) and Jbeta (13) primers were used in the PCR. Data came from immunoSEQ multiplex PCR; TCRdb stores just in-frame clones and leaves some out. The sample yields some 160,000 clones, around 83% seen once. Germline loops: CDR1 SNHLY, CDR2 FYNNEI. This CDR3 contains 14 residues. V lost 5 bases to trimming and J lost 1 base, with 12 bases between them. This sequence originates from a man aged 45-60 years in good health and CMV-seropositive. The chain is built from TRBV2 and TRBJ2-7, with a weak D call TRBD2 (6 bases). Material for sequencing was PBMCs. The CDR3 sequence: CASSSDGGSYEQYF. Here the CDR3 DNA reads TGTGCCAGCAGTTCAGACGGGGGTTCCTACGAGCAGTACTTC.